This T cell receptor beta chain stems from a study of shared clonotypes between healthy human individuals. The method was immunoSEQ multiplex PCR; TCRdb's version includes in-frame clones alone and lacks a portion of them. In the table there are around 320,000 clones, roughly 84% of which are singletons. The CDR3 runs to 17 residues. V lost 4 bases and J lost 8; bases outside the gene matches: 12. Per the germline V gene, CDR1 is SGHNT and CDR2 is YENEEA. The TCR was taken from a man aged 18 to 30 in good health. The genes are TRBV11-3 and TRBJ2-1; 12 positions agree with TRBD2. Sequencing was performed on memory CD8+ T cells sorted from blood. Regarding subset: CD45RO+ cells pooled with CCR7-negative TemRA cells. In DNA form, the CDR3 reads TGTGCCAGCAGCTCCGCTAGCGGGAGGGCCCCGAATGATGAGCAGTTCTTC. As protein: CASSSASGRAPNDEQFF.